This T cell receptor beta chain was obtained from a study of blood T cell repertoires in COVID-19. Assay used: immunoSEQ multiplex PCR; TCRdb lists only in-frame clones, some missing. Among about 200,000 clones listed, over 60% were seen once. J lost 2 bases, V lost 2 bases, and 8 bases had no gene match. CDR1 is SGHTA and CDR2 is FQGNSA in the germline V gene. This CDR3 spans 17 amino acids. The gene calls are TRBV7-2 and TRBJ2-1, with 8 bases fitting TRBD2. The TCR was taken from a woman aged 70-85 years with acute or convalescent COVID-19. The sequenced material came from peripheral blood. CDR3 in DNA: TGTGCCAGCAGCTTATGGGGCGGGGGGATAACCTACAATGAGCAGTTCTTC. This sequence encodes CASSLWGGGITYNEQFF.